Below are 26 T cell receptor beta chains sequenced from a single sample in a study of shared clonotypes between healthy human individuals. TCRdb keeps only in-frame clones here, not all; method: immunoSEQ multiplex PCR. The sample records about 710,000 clones, 72% being singletons. What was sequenced was memory CD4+ T cells sorted from blood. Subset described: CD45RA-negative fraction. These receptors came from a woman in her 30s in good health.

This chain joins TRBV11-2 and TRBJ2-7; D gene unclear. Germline lookup yields CDR1 SGHAT and CDR2 FQNNGV. This CDR3 region has 12 residues. The V end lost 0 bases, the J end lost 4 bases, and 4 bases lay between the germline ends. The CDR3 DNA follows: TGTGCCAGCAGCTTAGATATTTACGAGCAGTACTTC. Amino acid sequence: CASSLDIYEQYF.

This clone was found a few times. This chain connects TRBV28 to TRBJ2-3, with D unclear. The germline gives CDR1 MDHEN, CDR2 SYDVKM. The length of the CDR3 is 11 residues. V shed 8 bases and J shed 6 bases, with 9 bases lying between them. The CDR3 protein is CASWSADTQYF. As DNA, the CDR3 is TGTGCCAGCTGGAGTGCTGATACGCAGTATTTT.

This clone was detected ten times or more. The chain has TRBV4-1 and TRBJ1-3; D not resolved. V dropped 4 bases and J dropped 4 bases, with 14 bases sitting between them. The CDR3 spans 15 residues. Germline V CDR1 and CDR2: MGHRA, YSYEKL. Written as DNA, the CDR3 is TGCGCCAGCAGCCCGAATATACAAAGAGGAAACACCATATATTTT. Amino acids: CASSPNIQRGNTIYF.

The rearrangement links TRBV30 to TRBJ2-5; 9 bases are shared with TRBD1. The V gene's germline CDR1 is GTSNPN and CDR2 SVGIG (reference sequence). Trimming removed 6 bases from V and 2 bases from J; junction bases left unmatched: 7. The CDR3 totals 14 residues. The CDR3 DNA sequence: TGTGCCTGCCCTGGACAGGGGAGGCAAGAGACCCAGTACTTC. This translates into CACPGQGRQETQYF.

The CDR3 DNA reads TGTGCCAGCAGGGATACAGGATACAATGGCTACACCTTC. Amino acids: CASRDTGYNGYTF. The rearrangement links TRBV11-3 to TRBJ1-2; maybe TRBD1 (5 bases). Germline values: CDR1 SGHNT, CDR2 YENEEA. The CDR3 covers 13 residues. The germline V and J ends were trimmed by 6 bases and 6 bases, with 14 bases remaining between them.

This rearrangement joins TRBV27 to TRBJ1-5; weak D call: TRBD1 (6 bases). Looked up from germline, CDR1 is MNHEY and CDR2 is SMNVEV (reference sequence). The CDR3 runs to 15 residues. V was cut by 2 bases and J by 5 bases, with 13 bases left in between. For the CDR3, the DNA is TGTGCCAGCAGTTTAATCGCAGGGGTGGATCAGCCCCAGCATTTT. This gives the protein CASSLIAGVDQPQHF.

This clone was counted between two and nine times. V and J are TRBV27 and TRBJ2-1, with 10 bases that match TRBD2. Germline-derived CDR1 and CDR2 are MNHEY and SMNVEV (reference sequence). This CDR3 has 18 residues. V was clipped by 5 bases and J by 4 bases; unmatched bases: 14. The CDR3 reads CASSPGTAGTSEYNEQFF. Here the CDR3 DNA reads TGTGCCAGCAGTCCCGGGACGGCCGGGACTAGCGAATACAATGAGCAGTTCTTC.

The chain joins TRBV5-1 to TRBJ1-4; no reliable D call. V lost 3 bases and J 0 bases, leaving 9 bases between the germline ends. The CDR3 length is 15 residues. Per germline, CDR1 SGHRS and CDR2 YFSETQ. The DNA of the CDR3 is TGCGCCAGCAGCTCGTCGATTTCAACTAATGAAAAACTGTTTTTT. Protein: CASSSSISTNEKLFF.

This sequence joins TRBV7-6 and TRBJ2-6; a weak D match, TRBD2 (6 bases). CDR3 length: 18 residues. Trimming took off 3 bases at V and 0 bases at J, with 15 bases between the two ends. Germline V gene data show CDR1 as SGHVS and CDR2 as FNYEAQ. Written as DNA, the CDR3 is TGTGCCAGCAGCTTCCAGGGAGGTGGTGTCTCTGGGGCCAACGTCCTGACTTTC. This translates into CASSFQGGGVSGANVLTF. Full variable domain (outside the CDR3, taken from reference TRBV7-6 and TRBJ2-6): GAGVSQSPRYKVTKRGQDVALRCDPISGHVSLYWYRQALGQGPEFLTYFNYEAQQDKSGLPNDRFSAERPEGSISTLTIQRTEQRDSAMYRCASSFQGGGVSGANVLTFGAGSRLTVL.

In its sample, this clone was seen a few times. V gene TRBV6-1 combines with J gene TRBJ1-5; no definite D call. V was clipped by 6 bases and J by 6 bases, with 12 bases between them. Germline V lookup: CDR1 MNHNS, CDR2 SASEGT. The CDR3 runs 13 residues. CDR3 residues: CASRATAGQPQHF. In nucleotides, the CDR3 is TGTGCCAGCAGGGCTACGGCGGGTCAGCCCCAGCATTTT.

The chain combines TRBV5-4 with TRBJ2-6, with TRBD1 matching 8 bases. This CDR3 contains 19 residues. From germline, CDR1 is SGHNT and CDR2 YYREEE (reference sequence). J gave up 4 bases and V 4 bases, and 16 bases lay outside the gene matches. CDR3 region: CASSNDPTGVRVGANVLTF. CDR3 nucleotides: TGTGCCAGCAGCAATGACCCGACAGGGGTTAGGGTCGGGGCCAACGTCCTGACTTTC.

Note on this clone: This sample includes further DNA sequences coding for the same CDR3. This chain uses TRBV5-4 with TRBJ1-1; 10 bases are a match to TRBD1. The CDR3 spans 14 residues. After removal of 3 bases from V and 2 bases from J, the junction contained 1 base not matched to a gene. Germline V gene sequence: CDR1 SGHNT, CDR2 YYREEE (reference sequence). CDR3 sequence: CASSWDRGNTEAFF. CDR3 bases: TGTGCCAGCAGCTGGGACAGGGGAAACACTGAAGCTTTCTTT. The full variable domain, completed using reference TRBV5-4 and TRBJ1-1, is ETGVTQSPTHLIKTRGQQVTLRCSSQSGHNTVSWYQQALGQGPQFIFQYYREEENGRGNFPPRFSGLQFPNYSSELNVNALELDDSALYLCASSWDRGNTEAFFGQGTRLTVV.

This clone was observed a handful of times. V gene TRBV5-5 combines with J gene TRBJ1-2, with D perhaps TRBD1 (5 bases). This CDR3 is 15 amino acids long. Trimming shortened V by 4 bases and J by 5 bases, and 18 bases separated the two germline ends. CDR1 SGHKS and CDR2 YYEKEE come from the germline V gene (reference sequence). Written as DNA, the CDR3 is TGTGCCAGCAGCCAGCCAGGAGCAGGGCAATATGGCTACACCTTC. It specifies CASSQPGAGQYGYTF.

This clone was seen at least ten times. The gene calls are TRBV2 and TRBJ2-4; the D gene is possibly TRBD2 (5 bases). CDR1 is SNHLY and CDR2 is FYNNEI in the germline V gene. The CDR3 sequence is 15 residues long. V was trimmed by 7 bases and J by 7 bases, leaving 20 bases between them. CDR3 sequence reads: CASNPGDVAPNIQYF. The CDR3 DNA reads TGTGCCAGCAATCCCGGGGATGTGGCTCCTAACATTCAGTACTTC.

The rearrangement joins TRBV11-2 to TRBJ2-7, with 8 nucleotides matching TRBD2. The germline gives CDR1 SGHAT, CDR2 FQNNGV. There are 15 residues in the CDR3. V dropped 0 bases and J dropped 4; count of bases not matched to a gene: 5. DNA of the CDR3: TGTGCCAGCAGCTTAGACCCGGGACTAGAGTACGAGCAGTACTTC. It specifies CASSLDPGLEYEQYF. The full variable domain, in which reference TRBV11-2 and TRBJ2-7 provide the parts outside the CDR3, is EAGVAQSPRYKIIEKRQSVAFWCNPISGHATLYWYQQILGQGPKLLIQFQNNGVVDDSQLPKDRFSAERLKGVDSTLKIQPAKLEDSAVYLCASSLDPGLEYEQYFGPGTRLTVT.

In this sample, this clone turned up a few times. The chain links TRBV28 to TRBJ2-7, with TRBD1 identical over 10 bases. This CDR3 has 16 residues. V was pared by 8 bases and J by 9 bases, with 19 bases of the junction left unmatched. CDR1 and CDR2 from the germline V gene are MDHEN and SYDVKM. Here the CDR3 DNA reads TGTGCCAGCGGGGACAGGGGTGGGTATCGAAGCGCCTCGCAGTACTTC. It codes for CASGDRGGYRSASQYF.

This clone was found a few times. The chain joins TRBV19 to TRBJ2-7, with 9 positions matching TRBD2. V lost 6 bases and J lost 3; bases outside the gene matches: 18. CDR3 length equals 18 residues. Germline V gene sequence: CDR1 LNHDA, CDR2 SQIVND (reference sequence). In DNA form, the CDR3 reads TGTGCCAGTAGCACTAGCGGGCCTGCCCTGCGGGCCATCTACGAGCAGTACTTC. This translates into CASSTSGPALRAIYEQYF.

The V call is TRBV7-9, the J call TRBJ1-5; D is uncertain. Trimming took off 5 bases at V and 1 base at J, with 12 bases between the two ends. The CDR3 is 15 amino acids. Germline V lookup: CDR1 SEHNR, CDR2 FQNEAQ (reference sequence). The CDR3 region is CASSPTALSNQPQHF. CDR3 DNA: TGTGCCAGCAGCCCCACGGCATTGAGCAATCAGCCCCAGCATTTT.

V is TRBV29-1 and J is TRBJ2-5; TRBD1 might be the D (5 bases). From germline, CDR1 is SQVTM and CDR2 ANQGSEA. The length of the CDR3 is 12 residues. V lost 5 bases and J 5 bases, leaving 12 bases between the germline ends. The chain's CDR3 is CSVRAGSETQYF. DNA for the CDR3: TGCAGCGTTCGGGCAGGGTCTGAGACCCAGTACTTC.

The V call is TRBV27, the J call TRBJ2-2; 12 positions agree with TRBD2. The CDR3 covers 16 residues. Germline values: CDR1 MNHEY, CDR2 SMNVEV (reference sequence). J was trimmed by 5 bases and V by 4 bases; bases with no gene match: 5. For the CDR3, the DNA is TGTGCCAGCAGTTCGACGACTAGCGGGAGAACCGGGGAGCTGTTTTTT. Translated, it gives CASSSTTSGRTGELFF.

The V call is TRBV5-1, the J call TRBJ2-2; 7 bases are shared with TRBD2. The trim removed 4 bases at V and 0 bases at J, leaving 6 bases unmatched. Germline-derived CDR1 and CDR2 are SGHRS and YFSETQ. This CDR3 has 16 residues. In nucleotides, the CDR3 is TGCGCCAGCAGCGGACCGGGACTACCGAACACCGGGGAGCTGTTTTTT. Encoded protein: CASSGPGLPNTGELFF. Looking up the rest from reference TRBV5-1 and TRBJ2-2 gives the full variable domain: KAGVTQTPRYLIKTRGQQVTLSCSPISGHRSVSWYQQTPGQGLQFLFEYFSETQRNKGNFPGRFSGRQFSNSRSEMNVSTLELGDSALYLCASSGPGLPNTGELFFGEGSRLTVL.

This clone was detected many times. V usage is TRBV19 and J usage is TRBJ1-5; 7 nucleotides line up with TRBD1. Germline CDR1 and CDR2: LNHDA and SQIVND (reference sequence). This CDR3 region has 14 residues. V lost 4 bases and J lost 3; bases outside the gene matches: 3. CDR3 loop: CASSTGQVNQPQHF. The CDR3 DNA reads as TGTGCCAGTAGTACAGGACAGGTCAATCAGCCCCAGCATTTT.

The V and J genes are TRBV6-6 and TRBJ1-5, with a possible D match to TRBD1 (6 bases). V shed 8 bases and J shed 2 bases, with 10 bases lying between them. Germline CDR1 and CDR2: MNHNY and SVGAGI (reference sequence). The CDR3 extends over 13 amino acids. CDR3 residues: CASVQGGNQPQHF. The CDR3 region has the DNA TGTGCCAGCGTACAGGGTGGCAATCAGCCCCAGCATTTT.

This chain links TRBV28 with TRBJ1-4, with TRBD1 matching over 8 bases. Germline V lookup: CDR1 MDHEN, CDR2 SYDVKM. Germline trimming cut 5 bases from V and 8 bases from J; bases unmatched to any gene: 7. There are 14 residues in the CDR3. This chain's CDR3 is CASSPGQGGEKLFF. Here the CDR3 DNA reads TGTGCCAGCAGTCCAGGACAGGGTGGGGAAAAACTGTTTTTT.

J is TRBJ2-7 and V is TRBV6-5, with D possibly matching TRBD1 (7 bases). The germline V and J ends were trimmed by 5 bases and 0 bases, with 14 bases remaining between them. This CDR3 comprises 15 residues. The germline gives CDR1 MNHEY, CDR2 SVGAGI. The CDR3 bases are TGTGCCAGCAGTGCGGGACAGTTCGTCTCCTACGAGCAGTACTTC. Protein: CASSAGQFVSYEQYF.

The V and J genes are TRBV30 and TRBJ2-7; D is unclear. Trimming shortened V by 1 base and J by 1 base, and 14 bases separated the two germline ends. The CDR3 loop spans 15 amino acids. Germline assignment: CDR1 GTSNPN and CDR2 SVGIG (reference sequence). CDR3 DNA sequence: TGTGCCTGGAGTGCCAGAGGCACTCGGTCCTACGAGCAGTACTTC. Amino acid sequence: CAWSARGTRSYEQYF.